This T cell receptor (beta chain) comes out of a study of blood T cell repertoires in COVID-19. As for the study in general: Samples representing acute and convalescent COVID-19 were sourced from the United States, Italy and Spain. T cells, B-cell-depleted T cells, or PBMCs provided the cDNA or gDNA that served as material.

This clone was recorded a few times. The data were produced by immunoSEQ multiplex PCR, yet TCRdb's version contains in-frame clones alone and is incomplete. Among about 340,000 clones listed, about four fifths were seen once. In germline, CDR1 is MNHEY, CDR2 SVGAGI. The CDR3 runs to 11 residues. Deletions cut 6 bases from V and 3 bases from J, with 3 bases between. The V gene is TRBV6-5, the J gene TRBJ1-5; D is ambiguous. The sequence came from a man aged 25-45 years with active or convalescent COVID-19. The material sequenced was peripheral blood. The CDR3 bases are TGTGCCAGCAGACACAATCAGCCCCAGCATTTT. It specifies CASRHNQPQHF.